The rows below give T cell receptor beta chains drawn from one sample of a study of cytomegalovirus exposure and HLA in healthy donors. The protocol was immunoSEQ multiplex PCR, while the TCRdb copy is restricted to in-frame clones and leaves out a portion. The sample lists hundreds of thousands of clones; roughly 87% were seen once. The source material was PBMCs. The receptors here all came from a man aged 18 to 29 in good health and CMV-seropositive. The CDR3 runs from the conserved cysteine through the conserved F or W. A D gene is named only where the DNA matches it firmly. Size tells how often a clone was seen (once, few, many) or the class of an expanded clone, and some rows leave it out.

TRBV18	15	few	TRBJ2-2	NA	TGTGCCAGCTCACCACTGACACGCTCCACCGGGGAGCTGTTTTTT	CASSPLTRSTGELFF
TRBV6-5	14	NA	TRBJ1-2	NA	TGTGCCAGCAGTTACTCGTTCCCTAACTATGGCTACACCTTC	CASSYSFPNYGYTF
TRBV7-2	16	NA	TRBJ2-3	TRBD2	TGTGCCAGCAGCCGGGGCCCGGGGAGGGGCACAGATACGCAGTATTTT	CASSRGPGRGTDTQYF
TRBV11-3	13	NA	TRBJ2-7	TRBD2	TGTGCCAGCTCCCGCGGGAGTGACGACGAGCAGTACTTC	CASSRGSDDEQYF
TRBV10-3	14	NA	TRBJ2-3	TRBD2	TGTGCCATCAAGAGGAAGCGGGAGGAAGATACGCAGTATTTT	CAIKRKREEDTQYF
TRBV11-2	16	NA	TRBJ2-5	TRBD1	TGTGCCAGCAGCCTACGGGACAGGGGGGACTTAGAGACCCAGTACTTC	CASSLRDRGDLETQYF
TRBV28	11	NA	TRBJ2-7	NA	TGTGCCAGCAATACCGGGTTCGAGCAGTACTTC	CASNTGFEQYF
TRBV25-1	17	NA	TRBJ2-3	NA	TGTGCCAGCAGCGCCCCCGGACAGAACCTTTACACAGATACGCAGTATTTT	CASSAPGQNLYTDTQYF
TRBV5-1	14	NA	TRBJ2-7	TRBD1	TGCGCCAGCAGCTTGGGGACAGGGCACTACGAGCAGTACTTC	CASSLGTGHYEQYF
TRBV5-6	16	NA	TRBJ2-5	NA	TGTGCCAGCAGCGCCCCTCTTTTAGCGTTTCAAGAGACCCAGTACTTC	CASSAPLLAFQETQYF
TRBV7-3	16	NA	TRBJ2-1	TRBD2	TGTGCCAGCAGCTCCCCCACTAGCGGGAGGGTTAATGAGCAGTTCTTC	CASSSPTSGRVNEQFF
TRBV11-3	16	NA	TRBJ2-1	NA	TGTGCCAGCAGCTTAGCGGGGGCTCCGTCCTACAATGAGCAGTTCTTC	CASSLAGAPSYNEQFF
TRBV4-2	15	once	TRBJ2-1	NA	TGTGCCAGCAGCCAAGATGGGCAGGGGAACAATGAGCAGTTCTTC	CASSQDGQGNNEQFF
TRBV6-6	14	NA	TRBJ1-1	NA	TGTGCCAGCAGTTACTCGAGAGGGGACACTGAAGCTTTCTTT	CASSYSRGDTEAFF
TRBV28	14	NA	TRBJ1-5	NA	TGTGCCAGCAGTTTTCCCGTCCGGGGTCAGCCCCAGCATTTT	CASSFPVRGQPQHF
TRBV6-6	14	NA	TRBJ1-5	NA	TGTGCCAGCAGTTACACCAGAAGCAATCAGCCCCAGCATTTT	CASSYTRSNQPQHF
TRBV15	16	NA	TRBJ2-3	NA	TGTGCCACCAGCAGAGATGTGGGCCCCAGCACAGATACGCAGTATTTT	CATSRDVGPSTDTQYF
TRBV29-1	12	NA	TRBJ2-1	TRBD1	TGCAGCGGCCGACAGGGGAGCAATGAGCAGTTCTTC	CSGRQGSNEQFF
TRBV7-6	15	NA	TRBJ2-1	NA	TGTGCCAGCAGCTTAGGTAGCGGAGGCTACAATGAGCAGTTCTTC	CASSLGSGGYNEQFF
TRBV10-1	13	once	TRBJ2-7	NA	TGCGCCAGCAGTGAGCAGGTAACCTACGAGCAGTACTTC	CASSEQVTYEQYF
TRBV25-1	15	NA	TRBJ2-7	NA	TGTGCCAGCAGTGAAGATCCAGGGCCTTACTACGAGCAGTACTTC	CASSEDPGPYYEQYF
TRBV6-6	14	NA	TRBJ1-5	NA	TGTGCCAGCAGTCACTGGCGGGGGATTCAGCCCCAGCATTTT	CASSHWRGIQPQHF
TRBV2	14	NA	TRBJ2-3	NA	TGTGCCAGCCGGACGGGACTCTCCACAGATACGCAGTATTTT	CASRTGLSTDTQYF
TRBV5-4	15	NA	TRBJ2-7	TRBD2	TGTGCCAGCAGCTTGGTAGCGGGGAGTAACTACGAGCAGTACTTC	CASSLVAGSNYEQYF
TRBV7-9	16	NA	TRBJ2-3	TRBD2	TGTGCCAGCAGCTTAGGGACTAGCGGTCGCACAGATACGCAGTATTTT	CASSLGTSGRTDTQYF
TRBV18	15	once	TRBJ2-7	TRBD1	TGTGCCAGCTCTGGAGGACAGGGGGCCTCCTACGAGCAGTACTTC	CASSGGQGASYEQYF